The source of this TCR beta chain is a study of cytomegalovirus exposure and HLA in healthy donors. Regarding this clone: Its antigen remains unidentified.

The PCR was carried out with 60 Vbeta primers and 13 Jbeta primers. Measured with immunoSEQ multiplex PCR; TCRdb has only the in-frame clones, and not every one. In the table there are about 150,000 clones, 80% to 90% of which are singletons. J lost 1 base, V lost 2 bases, and 2 bases had no gene match. The CDR3 is made up of 17 amino acids. From germline, CDR1 is SGHAT and CDR2 FQDESV (reference sequence). Study-wide results and limits: The study listed 150 to 200 cytomegalovirus-associated TCR beta chains.

This receptor was identified in a man aged 45-60 years in good health and CMV-seropositive. This chain links TRBV11-1 with TRBJ2-5; 15 bases align to TRBD2. Sequences were obtained from PBMCs. The CDR3, as DNA: TGTGCCAGCAGCTTACGGACTAGCGGGAGGGCCCAAGAGACCCAGTACTTC. Its translation is CASSLRTSGRAQETQYF.